This T cell receptor (beta chain) derives from a study of blood T cell repertoires in COVID-19. Turning to the study itself: Acute and convalescent COVID-19 specimens originated in the United States, Italy and Spain. PBMCs, B-cell-depleted T cells, or T cells provided the cDNA or gDNA that made up the material.

The protocol was immunoSEQ multiplex PCR, while the TCRdb copy is restricted to in-frame clones and leaves out a portion. This table holds fewer than 95,000 clones, 85% to 90% found once. There are 15 residues in the CDR3. In germline, CDR1 is MNHEY, CDR2 SMNVEV (reference sequence). Losses at the gene ends were 3 bases for V and 4 bases for J; bases not matched to a gene: 7. The chain employs TRBV27 and TRBJ1-2; 8 bases agree with TRBD1. The receptor was isolated from a woman aged 80 or older with acute or convalescent COVID-19. The sequenced sample consisted of peripheral blood. Here the CDR3 DNA reads TGTGCCAGCAGTTTTAACGGACAGGGACCCTATGGCTACACCTTC. It encodes CASSFNGQGPYGYTF.